This is a list of T cell receptor beta chains from one sample in a study of Tregs in tolerant kidney transplant recipients. Only in-frame clones appear in the TCRdb table, and some are missing; sequencing was by immunoSEQ multiplex PCR. The sample carries 85,000 to 100,000 clones, approximately 93% recorded once. The sample consisted of CD4+ T cells from blood, taken before the transplant. The receptors shown here come from a human donor who received a combined kidney and bone marrow transplant. Each CDR3 is given with its conserved first and last residue. The D gene is left open where the match is weak. Clone size is not always given. Where it is, it says once, few, many or a class for expanded clones.

DNA: TGTGCCAGCTCACCCCTGGGACAGTCAGATACGCAGTATTTT
CDR3: CASSPLGQSDTQYF
J: TRBJ2-3
D: TRBD1
V: TRBV18
size: .

DNA: TGTGCCAGCAGTCAAATACTCTACAGGGGTGGTCAGCCCCAGCATTTT
CDR3: CASSQILYRGGQPQHF
J: TRBJ1-5
D: TRBD1
V: TRBV28
size: .

DNA: TGTGCCAGCAGTCCGCCGGGACAGGGAGATGAAAAACTGTTTTTT
CDR3: CASSPPGQGDEKLFF
J: TRBJ1-4
D: TRBD1
V: TRBV28
size: .

DNA: TGTGCCACCAGCAGATCAACAGGGGGCTTCGGAAACATGAACACTGAAGCTTTCTTT
CDR3: CATSRSTGGFGNMNTEAFF
J: TRBJ1-1
D: TRBD1
V: TRBV15
size: .

DNA: TGCGCCAGCAGCCAGGCCCTGGTGGCGGGAGGGATGGGGGCCAACGTCCTGACTTTC
CDR3: CASSQALVAGGMGANVLTF
J: TRBJ2-6
D: TRBD2
V: TRBV4-1
size: few

DNA: TGCGCCAGCAGCTTGGTTCCCGGGAGTACCCACGAGCAGTACTTC
CDR3: CASSLVPGSTHEQYF
J: TRBJ2-7
D: .
V: TRBV5-1
size: once

DNA: TGCAGTGCTAGAAAGACTAGCGAGCAGTACTTC
CDR3: CSARKTSEQYF
J: TRBJ2-7
D: .
V: TRBV20-1
size: .

DNA: TGTGCCAGCAGTCCTTACCCCAGCGGGTATGGCTACACCTTC
CDR3: CASSPYPSGYGYTF
J: TRBJ1-2
D: .
V: TRBV28
size: .

DNA: TGTGCCAGCAGCTGGAGCGAGGACACTGAAGCTTTCTTT
CDR3: CASSWSEDTEAFF
J: TRBJ1-1
D: .
V: TRBV7-9
size: .

DNA: TGTGCCAGCAGCGCGGGGTTACATGAGCAGTTCTTC
CDR3: CASSAGLHEQFF
J: TRBJ2-1
D: .
V: TRBV9
size: .

DNA: TGCAGCGTGAGCCCCACAGGGAGCACAGATACGCAGTATTTT
CDR3: CSVSPTGSTDTQYF
J: TRBJ2-3
D: .
V: TRBV29-1
size: .

DNA: TGTGCCAGCAGCGCGGGGGGACGGTCCTACAATGAGCAGTTCTTC
CDR3: CASSAGGRSYNEQFF
J: TRBJ2-1
D: TRBD2
V: TRBV5-4
size: .

DNA: TGTGCCAGCAGCCCCGGACTAGCGGTTTCCTACGAGCAGTACTTC
CDR3: CASSPGLAVSYEQYF
J: TRBJ2-7
D: TRBD2
V: TRBV7-6
size: .

DNA: TGTGCCAGCAGCGCTACTAGCGGGGGTACAGATACGCAGTATTTT
CDR3: CASSATSGGTDTQYF
J: TRBJ2-3
D: TRBD2
V: TRBV5-4
size: .

DNA: TGTGCCAGCAGCCCAAGGACAGGGAACACTGAAGCTTTCTTT
CDR3: CASSPRTGNTEAFF
J: TRBJ1-1
D: TRBD1
V: TRBV11-2
size: .

DNA: TGTGCCAGCTCACCCCGGGGGGCGATTGACGGGGAGCTGTTTTTT
CDR3: CASSPRGAIDGELFF
J: TRBJ2-2
D: .
V: TRBV18
size: .

DNA: TGTGCCAGCAGCGTAAGAGGGAATTCACCCCTCCACTTT
CDR3: CASSVRGNSPLHF
J: TRBJ1-6
D: .
V: TRBV9
size: .

DNA: TGTGCCAGCAGCTCGCTTCCGACAGGGGCTAATCAGCCCCAGCATTTT
CDR3: CASSSLPTGANQPQHF
J: TRBJ1-5
D: TRBD1
V: TRBV7-2
size: once

DNA: TGTGCCATCAGCTCTAGCGGGGGGGGCACAGATACGCAGTATTTT
CDR3: CAISSSGGGTDTQYF
J: TRBJ2-3
D: TRBD2
V: TRBV10-3
size: .

DNA: TGTGCCAGCAGCCCCCTAGGAAGCGGGGGGGAGACCCAGTACTTC
CDR3: CASSPLGSGGETQYF
J: TRBJ2-5
D: TRBD2
V: TRBV7-3
size: .

DNA: TGTGCCAGTAGTCCCAGGGATGGTGGCCACACCTTC
CDR3: CASSPRDGGHTF
J: TRBJ1-2
D: .
V: TRBV19
size: .

DNA: TGTGCCATCAGTGATTATTCAGTGGCGGGTGAAAAACTGTTTTTC
CDR3: CAISDYSVAGEKLFF
J: TRBJ1-4
D: .
V: TRBV10-3
size: .

DNA: TGTGCCTGGAATTTCGGGAGCTCCTCGTTGGGGACCGGGGAGCTGTTTTTT
CDR3: CAWNFGSSSLGTGELFF
J: TRBJ2-2
D: .
V: TRBV30
size: .

DNA: TGTGCCAGCAGGAGTGGGGGGGAAGCTTTCTTT
CDR3: CASRSGGEAFF
J: TRBJ1-1
D: .
V: TRBV14
size: .

DNA: TGTGCCAGTAGTACTATACAGGGTCAGCCCCAGCATTTT
CDR3: CASSTIQGQPQHF
J: TRBJ1-5
D: .
V: TRBV19
size: .

DNA: TGTGCCAGCAGCCAGGGGGCCAGGGAACCCTACGAGCAGTACTTC
CDR3: CASSQGAREPYEQYF
J: TRBJ2-7
D: TRBD1
V: TRBV7-2
size: .

DNA: TGTGCCTGGAGTAACAATCTCCAGGGATATCAGCCCCAGCATTTT
CDR3: CAWSNNLQGYQPQHF
J: TRBJ1-5
D: .
V: TRBV30
size: .

DNA: TGTGCCAGCAGCCCGACGAGGGACACCGGGGAGCTGTTTTTT
CDR3: CASSPTRDTGELFF
J: TRBJ2-2
D: .
V: TRBV11-3
size: .

DNA: TGCGCCAGCAGCTTTTTAGGACAAAACACTGAAGCTTTCTTT
CDR3: CASSFLGQNTEAFF
J: TRBJ1-1
D: .
V: TRBV5-1
size: once

DNA: TGTGCCAGCACCCTAAGTGAGCGTAATGAGCAGTTCTTC
CDR3: CASTLSERNEQFF
J: TRBJ2-1
D: .
V: TRBV11-2
size: .

DNA: TGCGCCAGCAGCCAAGAAGGAGGGTTGGGAGACACTGAAGCTTTCTTT
CDR3: CASSQEGGLGDTEAFF
J: TRBJ1-1
D: .
V: TRBV4-1
size: .

DNA: TGTGCCAGCTCACGAGGACAGTTTAGCAATCAGCCCCAGCATTTT
CDR3: CASSRGQFSNQPQHF
J: TRBJ1-5
D: .
V: TRBV18
size: .

DNA: TGTGCCTGGGCCTCAGGGGCGGGAGGGTACTACAATGAGCAGTTCTTC
CDR3: CAWASGAGGYYNEQFF
J: TRBJ2-1
D: TRBD2
V: TRBV30
size: .

DNA: TGTGCCAGCAGTATGCTACCAGCCTTGAACACTAAAGCTTTCTTT
CDR3: CASSMLPALNTKAFF
J: TRBJ1-1
D: .
V: TRBV6-9
size: .

DNA: TGTGCCAGTAGCTTAGGGGTTGCTGGGGCCAACGTCCTGACTTTC
CDR3: CASSLGVAGANVLTF
J: TRBJ2-6
D: .
V: TRBV19
size: .

DNA: TGCGCCAGCAGCTTGGACGAGGGATTCAATGGCTACACCTTC
CDR3: CASSLDEGFNGYTF
J: TRBJ1-2
D: .
V: TRBV5-1
size: .

DNA: TGCGCCAGCAGCTTGTTGCGGGAGGTTTCGGATACGCAGTATTTT
CDR3: CASSLLREVSDTQYF
J: TRBJ2-3
D: TRBD2
V: TRBV5-1
size: .

DNA: TGTGCCAGTAGTACCCTTATTAATGAAAAACTGTTTTTT
CDR3: CASSTLINEKLFF
J: TRBJ1-4
D: .
V: TRBV19
size: once

DNA: TGTGCCAGCAGCGCTAGGAGAGTTGGGAATCAGCCCCAGCATTTT
CDR3: CASSARRVGNQPQHF
J: TRBJ1-5
D: .
V: TRBV7-8
size: once

DNA: TGCGCCAGCAGCGTAGGGGGGGACGAGCAGTACTTC
CDR3: CASSVGGDEQYF
J: TRBJ2-7
D: .
V: TRBV5-1
size: .

DNA: TGTGCCATCGGTCAGGGGCTAGGCAATCAGCCCCAGCATTTT
CDR3: CAIGQGLGNQPQHF
J: TRBJ1-5
D: .
V: TRBV10-3
size: .

DNA: TGTGCCAGCAGTGAAACGAGGGGGAGTGGAACCTATAATTCACCCCTCCACTTT
CDR3: CASSETRGSGTYNSPLHF
J: TRBJ1-6
D: .
V: TRBV6-1
size: once

DNA: TGTGCCAGCAGCAAAACTGTCTGTCCCAGGGTTTACGAGCAGTACTTC
CDR3: CASSKTVCPRVYEQYF
J: TRBJ2-7
D: .
V: TRBV21-1
size: .

DNA: TGTGCCAGCAGTTTCGGACAGAGCAATCAGCCCCAGCATTTT
CDR3: CASSFGQSNQPQHF
J: TRBJ1-5
D: .
V: TRBV5-8
size: .

DNA: TGTGCCAGCAGTTCCTCCCAGGGCGGTATCGGGGAGCTGTTTTTT
CDR3: CASSSSQGGIGELFF
J: TRBJ2-2
D: .
V: TRBV27
size: .

DNA: TGTGCCAGTAGTCTTCGACAGGCGCCCCGCACAGATACGCAGTATTTT
CDR3: CASSLRQAPRTDTQYF
J: TRBJ2-3
D: .
V: TRBV19
size: .

DNA: TGTGCCAGTAGTACGGGTCGAGAGACCCAGTACTTC
CDR3: CASSTGRETQYF
J: TRBJ2-5
D: .
V: TRBV19
size: .

DNA: TGTGCCAGCAGCCCCGGTGGAGGCTCCTTCATCTATGGCTACACCTTC
CDR3: CASSPGGGSFIYGYTF
J: TRBJ1-2
D: .
V: TRBV5-6
size: .

DNA: TGTGCCAGCACTAGGACTAGCTCTTCCGACGAGCAGTACTTC
CDR3: CASTRTSSSDEQYF
J: TRBJ2-7
D: TRBD2
V: TRBV6-1
size: .

DNA: TGTGCCACCAGCAGAGGACAGGGGTTTAAGATATTAGACACCGGGGAGCTGTTTTTT
CDR3: CATSRGQGFKILDTGELFF
J: TRBJ2-2
D: TRBD1
V: TRBV15
size: .